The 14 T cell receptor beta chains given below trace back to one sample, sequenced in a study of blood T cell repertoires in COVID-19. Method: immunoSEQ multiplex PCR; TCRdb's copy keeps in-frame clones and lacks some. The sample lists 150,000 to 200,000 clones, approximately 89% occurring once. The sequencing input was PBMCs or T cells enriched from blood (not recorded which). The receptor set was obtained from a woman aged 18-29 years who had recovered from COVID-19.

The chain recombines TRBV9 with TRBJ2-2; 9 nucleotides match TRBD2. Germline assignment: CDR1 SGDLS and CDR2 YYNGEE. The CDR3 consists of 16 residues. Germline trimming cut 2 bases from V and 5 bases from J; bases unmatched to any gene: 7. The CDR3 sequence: CASSVRGTSNTGELFF. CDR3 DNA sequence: TGTGCCAGCAGCGTGCGGGGGACTAGCAATACCGGGGAGCTGTTTTTT.

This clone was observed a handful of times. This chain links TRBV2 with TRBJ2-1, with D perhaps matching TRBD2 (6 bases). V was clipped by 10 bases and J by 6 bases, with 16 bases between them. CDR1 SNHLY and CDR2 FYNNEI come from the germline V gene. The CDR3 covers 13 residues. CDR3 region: CAIRLGEINEQFF. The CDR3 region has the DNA TGTGCCATTCGACTAGGTGAAATCAATGAGCAGTTCTTC.

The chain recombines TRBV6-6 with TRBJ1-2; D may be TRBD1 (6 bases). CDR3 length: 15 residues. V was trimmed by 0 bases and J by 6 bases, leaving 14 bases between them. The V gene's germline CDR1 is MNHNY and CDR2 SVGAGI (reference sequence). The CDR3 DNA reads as TGTGCCAGCAGTTACTCACGAGAGTCAGGGGATGGCTACACCTTC. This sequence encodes CASSYSRESGDGYTF.

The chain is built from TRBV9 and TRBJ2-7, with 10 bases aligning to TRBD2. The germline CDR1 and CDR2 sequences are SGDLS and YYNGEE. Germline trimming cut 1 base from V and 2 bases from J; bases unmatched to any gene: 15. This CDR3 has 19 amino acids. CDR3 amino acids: CASSVSSAAPGTSAYEQYF. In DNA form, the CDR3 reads TGTGCCAGCAGCGTATCGTCCGCCGCCCCCGGGACTAGCGCCTACGAGCAGTACTTC.

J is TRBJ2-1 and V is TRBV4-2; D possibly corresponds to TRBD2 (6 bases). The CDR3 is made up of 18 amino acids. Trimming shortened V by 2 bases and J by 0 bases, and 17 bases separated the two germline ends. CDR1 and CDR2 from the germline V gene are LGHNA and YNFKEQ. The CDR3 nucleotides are TGTGCCAGCAGCCAACAACCCCAGGGACTGAGCTCCTACAATGAGCAGTTCTTC. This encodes CASSQQPQGLSSYNEQFF.

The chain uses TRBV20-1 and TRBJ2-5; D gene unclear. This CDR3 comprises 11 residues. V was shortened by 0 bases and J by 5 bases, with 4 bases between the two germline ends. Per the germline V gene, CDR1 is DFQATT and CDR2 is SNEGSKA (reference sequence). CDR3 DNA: TGCAGTGCTAGAGATCGGGAGACCCAGTACTTC. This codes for CSARDRETQYF.

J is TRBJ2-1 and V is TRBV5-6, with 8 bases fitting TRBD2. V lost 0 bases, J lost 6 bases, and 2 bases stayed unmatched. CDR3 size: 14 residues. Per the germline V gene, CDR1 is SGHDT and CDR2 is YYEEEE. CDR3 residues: CASSLAGTSNEQFF. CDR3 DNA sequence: TGTGCCAGCAGCTTGGCGGGGACTAGCAATGAGCAGTTCTTC.

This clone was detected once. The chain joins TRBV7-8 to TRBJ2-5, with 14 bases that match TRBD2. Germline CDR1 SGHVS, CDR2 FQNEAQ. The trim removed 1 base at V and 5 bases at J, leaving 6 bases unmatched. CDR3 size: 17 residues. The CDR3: CASSLVLTSGRAETQYF. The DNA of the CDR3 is TGTGCCAGCAGCTTAGTGCTGACTAGCGGGAGGGCCGAGACCCAGTACTTC.

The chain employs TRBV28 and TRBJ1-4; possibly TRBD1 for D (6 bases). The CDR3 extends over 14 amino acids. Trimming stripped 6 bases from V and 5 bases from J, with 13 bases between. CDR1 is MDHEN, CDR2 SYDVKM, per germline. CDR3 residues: CASSSTGSNEKLFF. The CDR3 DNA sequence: TGTGCCAGCAGCTCGACAGGTTCAAATGAAAAACTGTTTTTT. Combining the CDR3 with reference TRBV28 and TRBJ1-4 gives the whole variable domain DVKVTQSSRYLVKRTGEKVFLECVQDMDHENMFWYRQDPGLGLRLIYFSYDVKMKEKGDIPEGYSVSREKKERFSLILESASTNQTSMYLCASSSTGSNEKLFFGSGTQLSVL.

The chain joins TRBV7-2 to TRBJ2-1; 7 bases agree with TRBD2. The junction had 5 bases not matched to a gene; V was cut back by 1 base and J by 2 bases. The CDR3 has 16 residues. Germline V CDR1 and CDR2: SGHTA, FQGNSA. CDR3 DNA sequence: TGTGCCAGCAGCTTAGTAGTGGGAGGGGCCTACAATGAGCAGTTCTTC. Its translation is CASSLVVGGAYNEQFF.

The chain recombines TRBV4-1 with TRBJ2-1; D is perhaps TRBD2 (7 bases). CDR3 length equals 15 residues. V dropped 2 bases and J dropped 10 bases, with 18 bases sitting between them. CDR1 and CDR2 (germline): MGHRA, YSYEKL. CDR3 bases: TGCGCCAGCAGCCAATTTCGGGGGGCCGTAGGCGAGCAGTTCTTC. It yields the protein CASSQFRGAVGEQFF.

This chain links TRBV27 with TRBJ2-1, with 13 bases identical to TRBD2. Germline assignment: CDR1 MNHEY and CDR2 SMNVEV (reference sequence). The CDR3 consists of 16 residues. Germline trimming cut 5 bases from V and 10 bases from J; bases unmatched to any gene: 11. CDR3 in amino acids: CASSPFIRLAGGEQFF. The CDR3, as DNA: TGTGCCAGCAGTCCGTTTATTAGACTAGCGGGAGGCGAGCAGTTCTTC.

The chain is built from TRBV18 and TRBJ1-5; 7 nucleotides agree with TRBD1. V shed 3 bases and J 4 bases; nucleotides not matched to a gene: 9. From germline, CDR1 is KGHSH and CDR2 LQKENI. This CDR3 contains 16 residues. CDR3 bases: TGTGCCAGCTCACCGGGGACAGTAAACCTTAATCAGCCCCAGCATTTT. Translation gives CASSPGTVNLNQPQHF.

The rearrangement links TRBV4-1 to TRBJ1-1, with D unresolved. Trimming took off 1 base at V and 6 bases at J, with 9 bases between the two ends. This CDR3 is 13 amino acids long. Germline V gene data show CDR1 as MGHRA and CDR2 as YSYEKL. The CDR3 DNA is TGCGCCAGCAGCCAAGGAAGAGCGTCTGAAGCTTTCTTT. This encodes CASSQGRASEAFF.